This is a list of T cell receptor beta chains from one sample in a study of shared clonotypes between healthy human individuals. Generated by immunoSEQ multiplex PCR, the TCRdb table keeps only in-frame clones and is missing some. This table has about 520,000 clones, approximately 95% appearing once. The sample comprised naive CD4+ T cells sorted from blood. These receptors came from a woman in her thirties in good health. CDR3s include the opening cysteine and the closing phenylalanine or tryptophan. Fields, in order: clone size, V gene, D gene, J gene, CDR3 protein, CDR3 DNA. A D gene is named only where the DNA matches it firmly. The listing skips clone size in some rows; elsewhere it reads once, few, many or a size class.

size: .
V: TRBV7-8
D: TRBD1
J: TRBJ1-2
CDR3: CASSPGQGNYGYTF
DNA: TGTGCCAGCAGCCCCGGACAGGGGAATTATGGCTACACCTTC

size: .
V: TRBV5-1
D: .
J: TRBJ2-3
CDR3: CASSSLATPQADTQYF
DNA: TGCGCCAGCAGCTCCTTAGCGACGCCCCAAGCAGATACGCAGTATTTT

size: .
V: TRBV7-9
D: .
J: TRBJ2-2
CDR3: CASSLNVWETGELFF
DNA: TGTGCCAGCAGCTTAAATGTGTGGGAAACCGGGGAGCTGTTTTTT

size: once
V: TRBV9
D: .
J: TRBJ2-3
CDR3: CASSVAERGTLSTDTQYF
DNA: TGTGCCAGCAGCGTAGCAGAGAGGGGTACGCTGAGCACAGATACGCAGTATTTT

size: few
V: TRBV7-2
D: .
J: TRBJ2-4
CDR3: CASSNRMGNIQYF
DNA: TGTGCCAGCTCCAACCGAATGGGAAACATTCAGTACTTC

size: .
V: TRBV19
D: .
J: TRBJ2-3
CDR3: CASSSALTRSDTQYF
DNA: TGTGCCAGTAGTTCTGCCCTGACCCGGTCAGATACGCAGTATTTT

size: .
V: TRBV7-3
D: .
J: TRBJ2-2
CDR3: CASSRFSPNTGELFF
DNA: TGTGCCAGCAGCCGATTCTCCCCGAACACCGGGGAGCTGTTTTTT

size: .
V: TRBV5-1
D: TRBD1
J: TRBJ1-4
CDR3: CASSSGTGVTNEKLFF
DNA: TGCGCCAGCAGCTCCGGGACAGGGGTCACTAATGAAAAACTGTTTTTT

size: .
V: TRBV6-1
D: .
J: TRBJ1-2
CDR3: CASSERASARGYTF
DNA: TGTGCCAGCAGTGAAAGGGCCTCCGCGCGGGGCTACACCTTC

size: once
V: TRBV7-3
D: TRBD1
J: TRBJ2-5
CDR3: CASSRGDRGGETQYF
DNA: TGTGCCAGCAGCCGCGGAGACAGGGGAGGCGAGACCCAGTACTTC

size: .
V: TRBV19
D: .
J: TRBJ1-1
CDR3: CASSIDRDTEAFF
DNA: TGTGCCAGTAGTATAGATCGGGATACTGAAGCTTTCTTT

size: .
V: TRBV6-5
D: TRBD1
J: TRBJ1-4
CDR3: CASRPGQREKLFF
DNA: TGTGCCAGCAGACCGGGACAGCGAGAAAAACTGTTTTTT

size: .
V: TRBV10-3
D: .
J: TRBJ2-3
CDR3: CAISERGHTSTDTQYF
DNA: TGTGCCATCAGTGAAAGGGGACACACTAGCACAGATACGCAGTATTTT

size: .
V: TRBV20-1
D: .
J: TRBJ2-7
CDR3: CSASYGGEQYF
DNA: TGCAGTGCTAGCTATGGGGGCGAGCAGTACTTC

size: .
V: TRBV5-1
D: .
J: TRBJ2-2
CDR3: CASSLGVTGELFF
DNA: TGCGCCAGCAGCTTGGGAGTCACCGGGGAGCTGTTTTTT

size: .
V: TRBV5-4
D: .
J: TRBJ2-1
CDR3: CASSLESSYNEQFF
DNA: TGTGCCAGCAGCTTGGAGAGCTCCTACAATGAGCAGTTCTTC

size: .
V: TRBV14
D: .
J: TRBJ2-2
CDR3: CASSQFGGGTGELFF
DNA: TGTGCCAGCAGCCAATTCGGGGGAGGCACCGGGGAGCTGTTTTTT

size: .
V: TRBV27
D: TRBD1
J: TRBJ1-2
CDR3: CASRFSLGQGLRGNYGYTF
DNA: TGTGCCAGCAGATTCTCTTTGGGACAGGGCCTTCGGGGTAACTATGGCTACACCTTC

size: .
V: TRBV6-5
D: TRBD1
J: TRBJ2-1
CDR3: CASTEDRGSYNEQFF
DNA: TGTGCCAGCACCGAGGACAGGGGGTCCTACAATGAGCAGTTCTTC

size: .
V: TRBV5-4
D: .
J: TRBJ2-5
CDR3: CASSNKETQYF
DNA: TGTGCCAGCAGCAACAAAGAGACCCAGTACTTC

size: .
V: TRBV28
D: .
J: TRBJ2-7
CDR3: CASSLWAKSYEQYF
DNA: TGTGCCAGCAGTTTATGGGCCAAGTCCTACGAGCAGTACTTC

size: .
V: TRBV27
D: .
J: TRBJ2-7
CDR3: CASSHGTGHYEQYF
DNA: TGTGCCAGCAGTCACGGGACGGGACACTACGAGCAGTACTTC

size: .
V: TRBV5-6
D: TRBD1
J: TRBJ1-1
CDR3: CASLSRDRGRTEAFF
DNA: TGTGCCAGCCTGTCAAGGGACAGGGGGCGAACTGAAGCTTTCTTT

size: .
V: TRBV5-1
D: TRBD1
J: TRBJ2-5
CDR3: CASSWTGGAETQYF
DNA: TGCGCCAGCAGCTGGACAGGGGGCGCCGAGACCCAGTACTTC

size: .
V: TRBV28
D: .
J: TRBJ1-1
CDR3: CASKAGAANTEAFF
DNA: TGTGCCAGCAAAGCTGGGGCGGCTAACACTGAAGCTTTCTTT

size: .
V: TRBV11-2
D: TRBD1
J: TRBJ2-5
CDR3: CASSFLGQGWRETQYF
DNA: TGTGCCAGCAGCTTCCTCGGACAGGGGTGGAGGGAGACCCAGTACTTC

size: .
V: TRBV20-1
D: .
J: TRBJ1-1
CDR3: CRGGDNTEAFF
DNA: TGCAGGGGGGGGGATAACACTGAAGCTTTCTTT

size: .
V: TRBV5-1
D: .
J: TRBJ1-1
CDR3: CASSLVFGRSNTEAFF
DNA: TGCGCCAGCAGCTTGGTCTTTGGCAGATCGAACACTGAAGCTTTCTTT

size: .
V: TRBV12-5
D: TRBD2
J: TRBJ2-3
CDR3: CASGLVPIAGASPDTQYF
DNA: TGTGCTAGTGGTTTGGTCCCCATAGCGGGAGCCTCCCCAGATACGCAGTATTTT

size: .
V: TRBV19
D: TRBD2
J: TRBJ2-1
CDR3: CASSRASGSYNEQFF
DNA: TGTGCCAGTAGTCGGGCTAGCGGCTCCTACAATGAGCAGTTCTTC

size: few
V: TRBV5-1
D: TRBD2
J: TRBJ2-7
CDR3: CASSLVAGGPHEQYF
DNA: TGCGCCAGCAGCTTGGTGGCGGGAGGGCCCCACGAGCAGTACTTC

size: .
V: TRBV28
D: .
J: TRBJ2-2
CDR3: CASSQGRVTGELFF
DNA: TGTGCCAGCTCACAGGGGAGGGTAACCGGGGAGCTGTTTTTT

size: .
V: TRBV2
D: .
J: TRBJ2-1
CDR3: CASGRKGVSYNEQFF
DNA: TGTGCCAGCGGCCGGAAGGGAGTTAGCTACAATGAGCAGTTCTTC

size: .
V: TRBV6-5
D: .
J: TRBJ2-7
CDR3: CASREREDAFYEQYF
DNA: TGTGCCAGCAGGGAAAGGGAGGACGCTTTCTACGAGCAGTACTTC

size: .
V: TRBV7-2
D: TRBD1
J: TRBJ1-1
CDR3: CASSPWTGGGTEAFF
DNA: TGTGCCAGCAGCCCTTGGACAGGGGGCGGCACTGAAGCTTTCTTT

size: .
V: TRBV6-5
D: .
J: TRBJ1-3
CDR3: CASSYGGTPGNTIYF
DNA: TGTGCCAGCAGTTACGGCGGGACCCCTGGAAACACCATATATTTT

size: .
V: TRBV28
D: TRBD1
J: TRBJ1-1
CDR3: CASSLPGTGFAFF
DNA: TGTGCCAGCAGTTTACCAGGGACAGGGTTCGCTTTCTTT

size: .
V: TRBV28
D: .
J: TRBJ2-7
CDR3: CASTTGGRYEQYF
DNA: TGTGCCAGCACCACCGGGGGGCGATACGAGCAGTACTTC

size: .
V: TRBV4-1
D: .
J: TRBJ2-2
CDR3: CASSQETGTLNTGELFF
DNA: TGCGCCAGCAGCCAAGAGACCGGGACCCTGAACACCGGGGAGCTGTTTTTT

size: .
V: TRBV19
D: .
J: TRBJ2-5
CDR3: CASSMWGQETQYF
DNA: TGTGCCAGTAGCATGTGGGGACAAGAGACCCAGTACTTC

size: .
V: TRBV4-2
D: TRBD2
J: TRBJ2-7
CDR3: CASSQAVAGGTYEQYF
DNA: TGTGCCAGCAGCCAAGCCGTAGCGGGAGGAACCTACGAGCAGTACTTC

size: .
V: TRBV7-9
D: .
J: TRBJ1-1
CDR3: CASSLDSGVMEAFF
DNA: TGTGCCAGCAGCTTAGATTCAGGAGTTATGGAAGCTTTCTTT